The sequence of this TCR beta chain was determined in a study of PD-L1 blockade in urothelial cancer. Measured with immunoSEQ multiplex PCR; TCRdb has only the in-frame clones, and not every one. The sample has 35,000 to 50,000 clones, 65% to 85% seen once. Time point in this sample: pretreatment peripheral blood. Patients had locally advanced or metastatic urothelial carcinoma. In germline, CDR1 is WSHSY, CDR2 SAAADI. J lost 0 bases, V lost 4 bases, and 7 bases had no gene match. The CDR3 length is 16 residues. The TCR comes from a man aged 55 to 70 with urothelial cancer. The sample was PBMCs, taken around atezolizumab (anti-PD-L1) treatment. The chain has TRBV10-2 and TRBJ1-2, with TRBD1 matching 8 bases. The CDR3 loop reads CASSGIRTGSNYGYTF. The CDR3 DNA reads TGCGCCAGCAGTGGGATTCGGACAGGGTCTAACTATGGCTACACCTTC.